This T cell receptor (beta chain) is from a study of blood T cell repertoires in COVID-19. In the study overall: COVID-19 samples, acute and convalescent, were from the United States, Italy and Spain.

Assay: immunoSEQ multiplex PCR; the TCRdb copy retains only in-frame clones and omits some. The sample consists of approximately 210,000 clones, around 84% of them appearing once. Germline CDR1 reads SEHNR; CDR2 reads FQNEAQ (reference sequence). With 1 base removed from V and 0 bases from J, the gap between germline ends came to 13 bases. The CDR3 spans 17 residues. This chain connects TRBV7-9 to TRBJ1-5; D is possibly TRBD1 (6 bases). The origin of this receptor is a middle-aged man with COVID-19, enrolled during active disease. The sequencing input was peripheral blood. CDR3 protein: CASSLGISGDSNQPQHF. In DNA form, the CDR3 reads TGTGCCAGCAGCTTAGGAATCTCAGGGGATAGCAATCAGCCCCAGCATTTT.